These T cell receptor beta chains were read from a single sample in a study of T cell repertoires in urothelial bladder cancer. TCRdb's table, derived via immunoSEQ multiplex PCR, lists solely in-frame clones and lacks some. The sample has around 6,400 clones, 71% seen once. Material for sequencing was tumor-infiltrating cells from bladder cancer. These receptors were obtained from a human donor with urothelial carcinoma. The CDR3 runs from the conserved cysteine through the conserved F or W. Fields, in order: V gene, clone size, D gene, J gene, CDR3 DNA, CDR3 protein. The D gene is left open where the match is weak. For some rows the clone size is stated as once, few or many, or as a class when expanded; others skip it.

TRBV6-5	-	-	TRBJ1-6	TGTGCCAGCAGCCTTAGGTGGGGGAAGGCTTCACCCCTCCACTTT	CASSLRWGKASPLHF
TRBV2	-	-	TRBJ1-2	TGTGCCAGCAGTGAAAGGGCAGAAGGCTACACCTTC	CASSERAEGYTF
TRBV7-9	-	-	TRBJ1-2	TGTGCCAGCAGCTCCGACGGGGGCGTCTATGGCTACACCTTC	CASSSDGGVYGYTF
TRBV14	-	-	TRBJ2-2	TGTGCCACCAGACCCCGCGCGAACACCGGGGAGCTGTTTTTT	CATRPRANTGELFF
TRBV27	-	-	TRBJ1-2	TGTGCCAGCAGTTATAGTAGACACTATGGCTACACCTTC	CASSYSRHYGYTF
TRBV5-1	-	-	TRBJ2-2	TGCGCCAGCAGCTTATCGTTCGGCGCGGAGCTGTTTTTT	CASSLSFGAELFF
TRBV5-6	few	-	TRBJ2-3	TGTGCCAGCAGCTTGGACAAGACTAGCACAGATACGCAGTATTTT	CASSLDKTSTDTQYF
TRBV28	-	TRBD1	TRBJ2-2	TGTGCCAGCGTGACAGGGGGGAACACCGGGGAGCTGTTTTTT	CASVTGGNTGELFF
TRBV5-1	-	-	TRBJ1-1	TGCGCCAGCAGCTTGGCCCCTGCGAACACTGAAGCTTTCTTT	CASSLAPANTEAFF
TRBV30	-	-	TRBJ2-7	TGTGCCTGGGAAACAGGGTCGGGTTCTGGCGAGCAGTACTTC	CAWETGSGSGEQYF
TRBV6-1	-	-	TRBJ2-1	TGTGCCAGCAGTGACGGACTCAATGAGCAGTTCTTC	CASSDGLNEQFF
TRBV4-2	-	-	TRBJ1-4	TGTGCCAGCAGCCAAGTGGGGACGGCAGCAACTAATGAAAAACTGTTTTTT	CASSQVGTAATNEKLFF
TRBV29-1	-	-	TRBJ1-2	TGCAGCGGCCTCCGGGACGTTTATGGCTACACCTTC	CSGLRDVYGYTF
TRBV27	-	-	TRBJ2-2	TGTGCCAGCAGTTTATGGTCGGCAGGAGACACCACCGGGGAGCTGTTTTTT	CASSLWSAGDTTGELFF
TRBV7-7	-	TRBD1	TRBJ2-1	TGTGCTAGCAGCTTAGGTTTGGGACAGGGATACAATGAGCAGTTCTTC	CASSLGLGQGYNEQFF
TRBV5-5	-	-	TRBJ2-1	TGTGCCAGCAGCTTGAAACATTTACTAATCAATGAGCAGTTCTTC	CASSLKHLLINEQFF
TRBV29-1	once	TRBD2	TRBJ2-7	TGCAGCGTTGAGTGGTTAGGACTAGCGGCGTCGGGCTCCTACGAGCAGTACTTC	CSVEWLGLAASGSYEQYF
TRBV2	once	-	TRBJ2-4	TGTGCCAGCAGTGGAGGAAGGGGGAAGGGACCCAAAAACATTCAGTACTTC	CASSGGRGKGPKNIQYF
TRBV5-1	-	-	TRBJ2-7	TGCGCCAGCAGCTTGGCGGAGGGCTACGAGCAGTACTTC	CASSLAEGYEQYF
TRBV5-1	-	TRBD1	TRBJ2-7	TGCGCCAGCAGCTCCCACTATAGACAGGGAGACGAGCAGTACTTC	CASSSHYRQGDEQYF
TRBV10-3	-	-	TRBJ2-7	TGTGCCATCAGTGAGTCACGACGTCGGTACTTC	CAISESRRRYF
TRBV9	-	-	TRBJ1-2	TGTGCCAGCAGCGTAGGGGAATACTATGGCTACACCTTC	CASSVGEYYGYTF
TRBV30	-	-	TRBJ2-2	TGTGCCTGGGCGAGACTAGGGGCGTCAGCCGGGGAGCTGTTTTTT	CAWARLGASAGELFF
TRBV20-1	-	-	TRBJ1-2	TGCATCCACGGAGGGGGCTATGGCTACACCTTC	CIHGGGYGYTF
TRBV7-2	few	-	TRBJ1-2	TGTGCCAGCAGCTCCTACCTACAGGATCGAGGCTACACCTTC	CASSSYLQDRGYTF
TRBV6-1	-	-	TRBJ2-2	TGTGCCAGCAGGGACAGCCTAAACACCGGGGAGCTGTTTTTT	CASRDSLNTGELFF
TRBV30	-	-	TRBJ2-1	TGTGCCTGGAGAGGTAGCAGGGGAGGCTCCTACAATGAGCAGTTCTTC	CAWRGSRGGSYNEQFF
TRBV2	-	-	TRBJ1-2	TGTGCCAGCAGTGAATATACTTCCTACACCTTC	CASSEYTSYTF
TRBV7-9	-	-	TRBJ1-5	TGTGCCAGCAGCTTAGGGTTGGATGGTCAGCCCCAGCATTTT	CASSLGLDGQPQHF
TRBV10-3	-	-	TRBJ1-4	TGTGCCATCAGTGAGTCGGGTGAAAGTGAAAAACTGTTTTTT	CAISESGESEKLFF
TRBV28	-	-	TRBJ1-6	TGTGCCAGCAGCACCGGGGCGGCCTCTTCGGGTTCACCCCTCCACTTT	CASSTGAASSGSPLHF
TRBV6-4	once	TRBD1	TRBJ1-3	TGTGCCAGCAGGCGAAAACAGGGGGCCTCTGGAAACACCATATATTTT	CASRRKQGASGNTIYF
TRBV2	-	TRBD1	TRBJ1-2	TGTGCCAGCAGCCCCCGGGACAGGGATGGCTACACCTTC	CASSPRDRDGYTF
TRBV7-3	-	-	TRBJ2-3	TGTGCCAGCAGCTTATACCTTGATTCAGATACGCAGTATTTT	CASSLYLDSDTQYF
TRBV5-1	few	TRBD1	TRBJ1-6	TGCGCCAGCAGCTTGGACTGGACAGGGAGGGATTCCCTCCACTTT	CASSLDWTGRDSLHF
TRBV9	-	TRBD2	TRBJ2-5	TGTGCCAGCAGCTCGAGCGGGACTAGCGGGGCAGAGACCCAGTACTTC	CASSSSGTSGAETQYF
TRBV7-2	-	-	TRBJ2-7	TGTGCCAGCAGCTTATTGGGGGACGAGCAGTACTTC	CASSLLGDEQYF
TRBV27	few	-	TRBJ1-5	TGTGCCAGCAGTTTAACAGGGACACAGCCCCAGCATTTT	CASSLTGTQPQHF
TRBV7-2	-	-	TRBJ2-5	TGTGCCAGCAGCCCAAACCAGGAGACCCAGTACTTC	CASSPNQETQYF
TRBV10-3	few	-	TRBJ1-2	TGTGCCATCAGTGAGGCCGCGGGGGGCGCCTATGGCTACACCTTC	CAISEAAGGAYGYTF
TRBV28	-	-	TRBJ1-2	TGTGCCAGCACCTCCTTGGAGACGGTATATGGCTACACCTTC	CASTSLETVYGYTF
TRBV5-1	-	-	TRBJ1-3	TGCGCCAGCAGCTTGGGGCAGCCAGGCACTGGAAACACCATATATTTT	CASSLGQPGTGNTIYF
TRBV7-9	-	-	TRBJ1-4	TGTGCCAGCAGCTTTCCGGAGGCAAAACTGTTTTTT	CASSFPEAKLFF
TRBV29-1	-	-	TRBJ1-4	TGCAGCGTTGCAGGGGTGGGGGAAAAACTGTTTTTT	CSVAGVGEKLFF
TRBV7-9	-	-	TRBJ1-1	TGTGCCAGCAGCCACAAACAGGGCATGAACACTGAAGCTTTCTTT	CASSHKQGMNTEAFF
TRBV5-6	-	TRBD1	TRBJ2-3	TGTGCCAGCAGCTCACTAGACAGGGGGGGCACAGATACGCAGTATTTT	CASSSLDRGGTDTQYF